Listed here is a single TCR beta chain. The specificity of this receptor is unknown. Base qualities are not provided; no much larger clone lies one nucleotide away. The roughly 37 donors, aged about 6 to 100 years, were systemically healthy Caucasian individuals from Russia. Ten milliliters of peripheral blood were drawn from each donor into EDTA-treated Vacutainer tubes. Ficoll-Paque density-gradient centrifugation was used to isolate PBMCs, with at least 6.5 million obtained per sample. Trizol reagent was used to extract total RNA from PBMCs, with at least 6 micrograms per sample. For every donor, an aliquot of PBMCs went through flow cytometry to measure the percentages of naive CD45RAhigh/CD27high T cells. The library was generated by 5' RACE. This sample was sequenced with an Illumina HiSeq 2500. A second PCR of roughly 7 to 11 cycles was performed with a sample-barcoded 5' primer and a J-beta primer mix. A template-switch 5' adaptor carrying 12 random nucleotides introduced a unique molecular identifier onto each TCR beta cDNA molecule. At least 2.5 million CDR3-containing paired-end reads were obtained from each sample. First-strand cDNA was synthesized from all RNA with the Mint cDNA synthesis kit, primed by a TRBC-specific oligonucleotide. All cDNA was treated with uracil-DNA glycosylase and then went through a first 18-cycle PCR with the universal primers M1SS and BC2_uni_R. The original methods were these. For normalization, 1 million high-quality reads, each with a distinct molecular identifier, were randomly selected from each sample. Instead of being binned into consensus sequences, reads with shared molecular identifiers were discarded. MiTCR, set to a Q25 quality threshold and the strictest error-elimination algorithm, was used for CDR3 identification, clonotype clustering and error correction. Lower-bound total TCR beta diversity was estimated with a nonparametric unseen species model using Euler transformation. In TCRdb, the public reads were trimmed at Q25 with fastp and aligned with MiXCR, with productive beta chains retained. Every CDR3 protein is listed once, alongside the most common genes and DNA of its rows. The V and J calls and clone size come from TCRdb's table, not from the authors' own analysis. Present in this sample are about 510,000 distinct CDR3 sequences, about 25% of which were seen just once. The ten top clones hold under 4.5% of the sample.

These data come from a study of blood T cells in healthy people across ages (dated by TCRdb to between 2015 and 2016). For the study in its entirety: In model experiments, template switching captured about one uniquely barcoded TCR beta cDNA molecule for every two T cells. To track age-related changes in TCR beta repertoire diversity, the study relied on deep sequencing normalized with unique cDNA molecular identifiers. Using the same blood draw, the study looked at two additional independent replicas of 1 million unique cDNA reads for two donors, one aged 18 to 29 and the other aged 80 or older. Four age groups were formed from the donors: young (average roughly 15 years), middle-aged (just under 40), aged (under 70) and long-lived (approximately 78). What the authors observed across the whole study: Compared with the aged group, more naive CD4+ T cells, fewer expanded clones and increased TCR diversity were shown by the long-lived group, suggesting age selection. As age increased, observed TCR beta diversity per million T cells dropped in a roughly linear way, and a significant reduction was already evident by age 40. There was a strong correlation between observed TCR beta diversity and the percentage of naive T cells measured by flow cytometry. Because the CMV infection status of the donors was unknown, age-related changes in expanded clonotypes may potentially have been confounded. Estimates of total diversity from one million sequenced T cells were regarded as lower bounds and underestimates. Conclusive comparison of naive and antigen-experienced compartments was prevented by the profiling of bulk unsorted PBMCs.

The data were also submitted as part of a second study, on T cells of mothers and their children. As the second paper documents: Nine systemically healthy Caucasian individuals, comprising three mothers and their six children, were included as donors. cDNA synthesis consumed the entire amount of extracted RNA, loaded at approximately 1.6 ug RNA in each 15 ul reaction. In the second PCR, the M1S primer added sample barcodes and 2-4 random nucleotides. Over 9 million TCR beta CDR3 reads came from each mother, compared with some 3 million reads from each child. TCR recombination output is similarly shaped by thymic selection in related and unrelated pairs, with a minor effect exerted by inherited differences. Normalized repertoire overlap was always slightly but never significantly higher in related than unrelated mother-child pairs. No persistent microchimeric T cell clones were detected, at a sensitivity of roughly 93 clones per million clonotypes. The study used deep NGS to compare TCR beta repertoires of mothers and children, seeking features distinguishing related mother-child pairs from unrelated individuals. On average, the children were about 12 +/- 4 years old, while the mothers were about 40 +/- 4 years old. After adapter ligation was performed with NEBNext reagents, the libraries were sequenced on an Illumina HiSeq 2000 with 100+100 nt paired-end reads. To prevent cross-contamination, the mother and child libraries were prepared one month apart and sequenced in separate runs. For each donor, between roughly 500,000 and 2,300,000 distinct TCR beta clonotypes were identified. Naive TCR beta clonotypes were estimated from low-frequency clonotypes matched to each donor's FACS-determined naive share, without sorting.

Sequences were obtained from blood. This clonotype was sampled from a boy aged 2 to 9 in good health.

The CDR3 has the sequence CASTKDQGAYGYTF. Read as DNA, the sequence is TGTGCCAGCACCAAAGACCAGGGGGCGTATGGCTACACCTTC. This chain joins TRBV9 to TRBJ1-2, with 8 junctional bases fitting TRBD1. Germline trimming amounts to 6 bases on V and 5 bases on J, with 9 as the count of junction bases outside the gene matches. Taken from cysteine to phenylalanine, the CDR3 has 14 residues. Only CDR3 DNA remains: 42 bases, in frame from the first base. From a lookup of the germline V gene, CDR1 and CDR2 are SGDLS and YYNGEE. With all but the CDR3 taken from the reference TRBV9 and TRBJ1-2 genes, the full variable domain is: DSGVTQTPKHLITATGQRVTLRCSPRSGDLSVYWYQQSLDQGLQFLIQYYNGEERAKGNILERFSAQQFPDLHSELNLSSLELGDSALYFCASTKDQGAYGYTFGSGTRLTVV.